Listed below are T cell receptor beta chains from one sample, sequenced in a study of T-cell reconstitution after alpha-beta-depleted transplantation in children. TCRdb re-called the PCR reads with MiXCR, one entry per CDR3 protein. The sample lists hundreds of thousands of distinct CDR3 sequences; roughly 15% were seen once. The sequencing here drew on PBMCs from the stem cell graft donor, taken from the stem cell graft. All receptors derive from a human donor who donated a stem cell graft to a child with acute myeloid leukemia. CDR3s include the opening cysteine and the closing phenylalanine or tryptophan. The order of the fields is CDR3 protein, CDR3 DNA, J gene, V gene, clone size, D gene. The D gene is left open where the match is weak. Rows give clone size only sometimes, using once, few, many, or a class for an expanded clone.

CDR3: CASSFGRKYEQYF
DNA: TGTGCCAGCAGTTTTGGCAGAAAATACGAGCAGTACTTC
J: TRBJ2-7
V: TRBV12-3/TRBV12-4
size: -
D: -

CDR3: CAISEFAGIVVF
DNA: TGTGCCATCAGTGAGTTTGCGGGGATCGTGGTCTTC
J: TRBJ2-1
V: TRBV10-3
size: many
D: -

CDR3: CSAREGPVERLAGIIYEQYF
DNA: TGCAGTGCTAGAGAAGGGCCCGTCGAAAGACTAGCGGGGATCATCTACGAGCAGTACTTC
J: TRBJ2-7
V: TRBV20-1
size: many
D: TRBD2

CDR3: CASTWGVRNYEQYF
DNA: TGTGCCAGCACCTGGGGGGTCCGTAACTACGAGCAGTACTTC
J: TRBJ2-7
V: TRBV12-3/TRBV12-4
size: -
D: -

CDR3: CSATYYNEQFF
DNA: TGCAGTGCTACCTACTACAATGAGCAGTTCTTC
J: TRBJ2-1
V: TRBV20-1
size: many
D: -

CDR3: CASSRSGQGRTEAFF
DNA: TGTGCCAGCAGCCGGTCCGGACAGGGTCGGACTGAAGCTTTCTTT
J: TRBJ1-1
V: TRBV5-4
size: few
D: TRBD1

CDR3: CSARIRPAAGDTQYF
DNA: TGCAGTGCTAGAATTAGACCCGCTGCGGGGGATACGCAGTATTTT
J: TRBJ2-3
V: TRBV20-1
size: -
D: -

CDR3: CASSLLRERGPDTQYF
DNA: TGCGCCAGCAGCCTGCTACGGGAGCGGGGCCCAGATACGCAGTATTTT
J: TRBJ2-3
V: TRBV4-3
size: -
D: TRBD2

CDR3: CASSQDISNQPQHF
DNA: TGTGCCAGCAGCCAGGACATTAGCAATCAGCCCCAGCATTTT
J: TRBJ1-5
V: TRBV12-3/TRBV12-4
size: few
D: -

CDR3: CASSPSGGQGIYEQYF
DNA: TGTGCCAGCAGCCCTAGCGGGGGACAGGGCATCTACGAGCAGTACTTC
J: TRBJ2-7
V: TRBV7-2
size: -
D: -

CDR3: CASSFGTAETQYF
DNA: TGTGCCAGCAGCTTTGGGACAGCGGAGACCCAGTACTTC
J: TRBJ2-5
V: TRBV7-9
size: few
D: TRBD1

CDR3: CASSLKRTGDGYTF
DNA: TGTGCCAGCAGTTTAAAGAGGACAGGGGACGGCTACACCTTC
J: TRBJ1-2
V: TRBV12-3/TRBV12-4
size: few
D: TRBD1

CDR3: CASSQNNNEQFF
DNA: TGTGCCAGCAGCCAGAATAACAATGAGCAGTTCTTC
J: TRBJ2-1
V: TRBV11-2
size: many
D: -

CDR3: CASSLTGGRGSSEQYF
DNA: TGCGCCAGCAGCTTGACTGGTGGCAGGGGGTCCTCCGAGCAGTACTTC
J: TRBJ2-7
V: TRBV5-1
size: few
D: TRBD1

CDR3: CASSNRGDTEAFF
DNA: TGTGCCAGCAGCAACAGGGGGGACACTGAAGCTTTCTTT
J: TRBJ1-1
V: TRBV7-9
size: many
D: TRBD1

CDR3: CASRYMATNEKLFF
DNA: TGTGCCAGCAGATATATGGCAACTAATGAAAAACTGTTTTTT
J: TRBJ1-4
V: TRBV7-2
size: many
D: -

CDR3: CASSLGQGKTQYF
DNA: TGTGCCAGCAGCTTAGGGCAGGGAAAGACCCAGTACTTC
J: TRBJ2-5
V: TRBV7-7
size: few
D: -

CDR3: CASSLGDLLAGGSRETQYF
DNA: TGTGCCAGCAGTTTAGGAGACCTGCTAGCGGGGGGATCTAGAGAGACCCAGTACTTC
J: TRBJ2-5
V: TRBV28
size: once
D: TRBD2

CDR3: CVPADTQYF
DNA: TGCGTCCCGGCAGATACGCAGTATTTT
J: TRBJ2-3
V: TRBV5-1
size: -
D: -

CDR3: CASSLQSGHYNNEQFF
DNA: TGTGCCAGCAGCTTACAGTCGGGGCATTACAACAATGAGCAGTTCTTC
J: TRBJ2-1
V: TRBV7-3
size: few
D: -

CDR3: CASSAYLGRVGDTQYF
DNA: TGTGCCAGCAGCGCCTACCTCGGGCGGGTGGGAGATACGCAGTATTTT
J: TRBJ2-3
V: TRBV9
size: few
D: -

CDR3: CSAMPGQFSSYNSPLHF
DNA: TGCAGTGCTATGCCGGGACAGTTTAGCTCCTATAATTCACCCCTCCACTTT
J: TRBJ1-6
V: TRBV20-1
size: many
D: TRBD1

CDR3: CSAYRYNEQFF
DNA: TGCAGTGCTTACCGGTATAATGAGCAGTTCTTC
J: TRBJ2-1
V: TRBV20-1
size: many
D: -

CDR3: CASSEGGQERF
DNA: TGTGCCAGCAGTGAAGGGGGGCAGGAACGCTTC
J: TRBJ2-7
V: TRBV2
size: -
D: -

CDR3: CASSLGLETWDEQFF
DNA: TGCGCCAGCAGCTTGGGACTAGAGACTTGGGATGAGCAGTTCTTC
J: TRBJ2-1
V: TRBV5-1
size: few
D: -

CDR3: CASSQDRGGSYEQYF
DNA: TGCGCCAGCAGCCAAGACAGGGGCGGATCTTACGAGCAGTACTTC
J: TRBJ2-7
V: TRBV4-3
size: many
D: -

CDR3: CASRATGGHEKLFF
DNA: TGTGCCAGCAGAGCTACGGGGGGACATGAAAAACTGTTTTTT
J: TRBJ1-4
V: TRBV6-2/TRBV6-3
size: few
D: -

CDR3: CASSDSGVGDTQYF
DNA: TGTGCCAGCAGTGATAGCGGGGTGGGAGATACGCAGTATTTT
J: TRBJ2-3
V: TRBV12-3/TRBV12-4
size: -
D: TRBD2

CDR3: CASTRTGGGYTF
DNA: TGTGCCAGCACCAGGACAGGGGGCGGCTACACCTTC
J: TRBJ1-2
V: TRBV7-9
size: -
D: TRBD1

CDR3: CASSTRTSGVTDTQYF
DNA: TGTGCCAGCAGCACACGGACTAGCGGGGTCACAGATACGCAGTATTTT
J: TRBJ2-3
V: TRBV9
size: -
D: TRBD2

CDR3: CATSPGWETGELFF
DNA: TGTGCCACCAGCCCAGGTTGGGAAACCGGGGAGCTGTTTTTT
J: TRBJ2-2
V: TRBV24-1
size: few
D: -

CDR3: CASSLGDRGQPQHF
DNA: TGTGCCAGCAGTTTAGGGGACAGGGGACAGCCCCAGCATTTT
J: TRBJ1-5
V: TRBV13
size: many
D: TRBD1

CDR3: CSARLTSGRGETQYF
DNA: TGCAGTGCTCGCCTAACTAGCGGGAGGGGAGAGACCCAGTACTTC
J: TRBJ2-5
V: TRBV20-1
size: many
D: TRBD2

CDR3: CASSLITGGVYEQYF
DNA: TGTGCCAGCAGTTTAATTACAGGGGGCGTGTACGAGCAGTACTTC
J: TRBJ2-7
V: TRBV12-3/TRBV12-4
size: -
D: TRBD1

CDR3: CSFRRDQETQYF
DNA: TGCAGCTTCCGCAGGGACCAAGAGACCCAGTACTTC
J: TRBJ2-5
V: TRBV29-1
size: many
D: -

CDR3: CASSLVSSSYEQYF
DNA: TGTGCCAGCAGCTTAGTGTCGAGCTCCTACGAGCAGTACTTC
J: TRBJ2-7
V: TRBV7-2
size: -
D: -

CDR3: CATSDTGSTYEQYF
DNA: TGTGCCACCAGTGATACCGGGTCAACCTACGAGCAGTACTTC
J: TRBJ2-7
V: TRBV24-1
size: many
D: -

CDR3: CASSLVGTGGNTEAFF
DNA: TGTGCCAGCAGCTTAGTCGGGACAGGGGGAAACACTGAAGCTTTCTTT
J: TRBJ1-1
V: TRBV11-2
size: few
D: TRBD1

CDR3: CSARDWLAGSYNEQFF
DNA: TGCAGTGCTAGAGATTGGCTAGCGGGATCCTACAATGAGCAGTTCTTC
J: TRBJ2-1
V: TRBV20-1
size: many
D: TRBD2

CDR3: CSARDDRGHGNTIYF
DNA: TGCAGTGCTAGAGATGACAGGGGGCATGGAAACACCATATATTTT
J: TRBJ1-3
V: TRBV20-1
size: many
D: TRBD1

CDR3: CASTPGQGGNNEQFF
DNA: TGTGCCAGCACTCCCGGACAGGGGGGGAACAATGAGCAGTTCTTC
J: TRBJ2-1
V: TRBV6-1
size: few
D: TRBD1

CDR3: CSARATGAEGNTIYF
DNA: TGCAGTGCTAGAGCGACAGGGGCGGAAGGAAACACCATATATTTT
J: TRBJ1-3
V: TRBV20-1
size: many
D: TRBD1

CDR3: CASSYGIGPGVNTEAFF
DNA: TGTGCCAGCAGTTATGGTATCGGGCCAGGGGTGAACACTGAAGCTTTCTTT
J: TRBJ1-1
V: TRBV6-5
size: many
D: -

CDR3: CASSSSTGVGNTIYF
DNA: TGCGCCAGCAGCTCGTCGACAGGCGTGGGAAACACCATATATTTT
J: TRBJ1-3
V: TRBV5-1
size: few
D: -

CDR3: CASSLSSDEQFF
DNA: TGTGCCAGCAGTTTGTCTAGCGATGAGCAGTTCTTC
J: TRBJ2-1
V: TRBV6-5
size: many
D: -

CDR3: CASTYHGNEQFF
DNA: TGTGCCAGCACATATCACGGGAATGAGCAGTTCTTC
J: TRBJ2-1
V: TRBV6-6
size: -
D: -

CDR3: CAIRQDRAGGGYTF
DNA: TGTGCCATCAGGCAGGACAGGGCCGGCGGTGGCTACACCTTC
J: TRBJ1-2
V: TRBV10-3
size: many
D: TRBD1

CDR3: CSGATSGDDYEQYF
DNA: TGCAGTGGCGCAACGAGCGGAGACGACTACGAGCAGTACTTC
J: TRBJ2-7
V: TRBV20-1
size: -
D: -

CDR3: CASSLELGVYNEQFF
DNA: TGTGCCAGCAGCCTCGAACTCGGTGTATACAATGAGCAGTTCTTC
J: TRBJ2-1
V: TRBV7-2
size: -
D: -

CDR3: CAISKGQGSPDTEAFF
DNA: TGTGCCATCAGTAAAGGACAGGGTAGCCCTGACACTGAAGCTTTCTTT
J: TRBJ1-1
V: TRBV10-3
size: many
D: TRBD1

CDR3: CASSLQGGVLGYTF
DNA: TGTGCCAGCAGCTTACAGGGTGGGGTCCTTGGCTACACCTTC
J: TRBJ1-2
V: TRBV7-2
size: many
D: -

CDR3: CASSFLEVAALHF
DNA: TGTGCCAGCAGTTTCCTTGAGGTGGCGGCCCTCCACTTT
J: TRBJ1-6
V: TRBV12-3/TRBV12-4
size: few
D: -

CDR3: CSALGGRYSNQPQHF
DNA: TGCAGTGCCCTAGGGGGACGGTATAGCAATCAGCCCCAGCATTTT
J: TRBJ1-5
V: TRBV20-1
size: many
D: -

CDR3: CASSRPGEQPQHF
DNA: TGCGCCAGCAGCCGCCCGGGTGAGCAGCCCCAGCATTTT
J: TRBJ1-5
V: TRBV4-1
size: -
D: -

CDR3: CSAPQGGLNEQYF
DNA: TGCAGTGCGCCCCAGGGCGGGCTCAACGAGCAGTACTTC
J: TRBJ2-7
V: TRBV20-1
size: many
D: -

CDR3: CASSNSLGGYEQYF
DNA: TGTGCCAGCAGCAACTCCCTCGGAGGTTACGAGCAGTACTTC
J: TRBJ2-7
V: TRBV7-2
size: -
D: -

CDR3: CASSLILAGGPNTGELFF
DNA: TGTGCCAGCAGTTTGATACTAGCGGGGGGTCCGAACACCGGGGAGCTGTTTTTT
J: TRBJ2-2
V: TRBV12-3/TRBV12-4
size: few
D: TRBD2

CDR3: CATSPLLAGGNNEQFF
DNA: TGTGCCACCTCACCCCTACTAGCGGGGGGAAACAATGAGCAGTTCTTC
J: TRBJ2-1
V: TRBV2
size: -
D: TRBD2

CDR3: CASSTYSGTDHQPQHF
DNA: TGTGCCAGCAGCACCTACTCCGGGACAGATCATCAGCCCCAGCATTTT
J: TRBJ1-5
V: TRBV7-2
size: few
D: TRBD1

CDR3: CASSLVVGFYNEQFF
DNA: TGCGCCAGCAGCTTGGTGGTGGGGTTCTACAATGAGCAGTTCTTC
J: TRBJ2-1
V: TRBV5-1
size: -
D: -